This T cell receptor (beta chain) appears in the sequencing data of a study of human T cells and chemical hapten exposure. Time point of the sample: patch test 1, 2 weeks after DPC sensitization. The treatment: therapeutic diphenylcyclopropenone sensitization with weekly scalp DPC. Alopecia patients deemed DPC-suitable, aged 18 to 70, excluding pregnancy. As the library was built, unique molecular identifiers were attached to individual cDNA molecules. Using its own MiXCR run on the RACE reads, TCRdb lists one record per CDR3 protein. The sample comprises around 380,000 distinct CDR3 sequences, 4.8% of which are singletons, and under 3% rests with the top ten. This clonotype was found many times. The V end was cut by 5 bases, the J end by 6 bases, with 10 bases between. The CDR3 has 11 residues. Germline assignment: CDR1 SQVTM and CDR2 ANQGSEA.

The sequences come from whole blood, collected in connection with sensitization to the hapten diphenylcyclopropenone (DPC). This rearrangement joins TRBV29-1 to TRBJ1-1, with D possibly matching TRBD1 (5 bases). The clonotype originates from a woman between 45 and 60 years old with alopecia areata. Some clones in this sample may be carry-over from other donors' samples. CDR3 protein: CSVSLGAEAFF. The CDR3 bases are TGCAGCGTTAGTCTGGGGGCTGAAGCTTTCTTT.